The subject of this entry is one TCR beta chain. The antigen is unknown. Germline trimming cut 0 bases from V and 7 bases from J; bases unmatched to any gene: 5. Germline CDR1 LGHNA, CDR2 YSLEER. The CDR3 runs 14 residues. The sample comes from a study of T cells in Graves' hyperthyroidism and ophthalmopathy. Study-wide points: Onset of ophthalmopathy came a median about 6.5 months after the model predicted it. A 13 V-J signature model discriminated ophthalmopathy versus stable hyperthyroidism.

Stable Graves' hyperthyroidism denoted no ophthalmopathy progression over 18 months. RNA transcripts gave rise to amplified TCR beta CDR3 regions. Using the HTBI primer set, a first-round RT-PCR was run on the TCR CDR3. TCRdb redid the calling of the multiplex PCR reads with MiXCR, one entry per CDR3 protein. The data hold around 520,000 distinct CDR3 sequences, with under 15% observed a single time. The specimen sequenced was blood. This TCR derives from a woman under 30 with Graves' hyperthyroidism. J is TRBJ2-7 and V is TRBV4-3; 8 bases fit TRBD2. This CDR3 is CASSQDGRLAEQYF. The CDR3, as DNA: TGCGCCAGCAGCCAAGATGGGAGACTAGCGGAGCAGTACTTC.